Below, one T cell receptor (beta chain) is given with its context. The target antigen is unknown. Different DNA sequences within this sample yield the same CDR3. Reverse transcription of all isolated RNA meant that expressed TCRB transcripts were sequenced. Assay used: immunoSEQ multiplex PCR; TCRdb lists only in-frame clones, some missing. The data show about 240,000 clones, 25% to 30% seen once. The sample belongs to a study of beta chain features in type 1 diabetes. Study at large: Approximately 100 million sorted cells were examined across all samples.

Overall study findings and caveats: VDJ junctions sequenced from type 1 diabetes patients showed fewer insertions and more deletions.

The sequence was obtained from a man between 25 and 39 years old in good health. Sample: central memory CD4+ T cells from blood.

CDR3 amino acids: CAWSVGVGNTIYF. The CDR3 DNA sequence: TGTGCCTGGAGTGTGGGGGTTGGAAACACCATATATTTT. The rearrangement links TRBV30 to TRBJ1-3; tentative D call: TRBD1 (5 bases). The germline CDR1 and CDR2 sequences are GTSNPN and SVGIG (reference sequence). The V and J ends lost 0 bases and 3 bases respectively, with 6 bases between them. This CDR3 has 13 amino acids.